This record concerns one TCR beta chain sequence. This entry is derived from a study of tumor-infiltrating lymphocytes in oesophageal squamous cell carcinoma. The CDR3 runs to 15 residues. V trimming: 4 bases; J trimming: 6 bases; junction bases outside the gene matches: 7. Per the germline V gene, CDR1 is SGHTA and CDR2 is FQGNSA. TCRdb reanalysed the PCR reads using MiXCR and keeps one entry per CDR3 protein. The sample lists about 14,000 distinct CDR3 sequences; about 50% were seen once. This sequence was found in a male donor with esophageal squamous cell carcinoma. The sample comprised blood. This rearrangement joins TRBV7-2 to TRBJ2-1; TRBD1 matches at 9 bases. In DNA, the CDR3 is TGTGCCAGCAGCTCAAACAGGGGGCTGGGCAATGAGCAGTTCTTC. Residues: CASSSNRGLGNEQFF.